One TCR beta chain is described in this entry. This sample is part of a study of blood T cell repertoires in COVID-19. Whole-study context: Researchers got acute and convalescent COVID-19 samples from the United States, Italy and Spain. The analysed material was cDNA or gDNA that came from T cells, B-cell-depleted T cells, or PBMCs.

TCRdb's table, derived via immunoSEQ multiplex PCR, lists solely in-frame clones and lacks some. The sample has about 390,000 clones; approximately 89% are singletons. Germline loops: CDR1 SGHTA, CDR2 FQGTGA. The germline V and J ends were trimmed by 9 bases and 2 bases, with 13 bases remaining between them. This CDR3 region has 13 residues. Patients in Seattle were enrolled during active infection, then followed longitudinally. The material sequenced was peripheral blood. This clonotype originated in a woman between 55 and 75 years old with COVID-19, enrolled during active disease. The chain employs TRBV7-3 and TRBJ2-5, with D possibly TRBD1 on 6 matching bases. The CDR3 DNA is TGTGCCAGTAACCGGGACAAACAAGAGACCCAGTACTTC. This translates into CASNRDKQETQYF.